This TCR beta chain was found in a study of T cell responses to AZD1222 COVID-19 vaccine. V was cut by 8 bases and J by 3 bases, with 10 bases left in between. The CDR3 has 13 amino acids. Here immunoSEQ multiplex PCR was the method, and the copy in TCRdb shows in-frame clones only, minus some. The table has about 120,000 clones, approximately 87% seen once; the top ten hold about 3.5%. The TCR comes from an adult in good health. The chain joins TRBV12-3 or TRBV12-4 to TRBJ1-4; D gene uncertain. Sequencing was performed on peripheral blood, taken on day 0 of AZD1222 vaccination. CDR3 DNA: TGTGCCAGCTTACTTGCCTCTAATGAAAAACTGTTTTTT. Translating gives CASLLASNEKLFF.